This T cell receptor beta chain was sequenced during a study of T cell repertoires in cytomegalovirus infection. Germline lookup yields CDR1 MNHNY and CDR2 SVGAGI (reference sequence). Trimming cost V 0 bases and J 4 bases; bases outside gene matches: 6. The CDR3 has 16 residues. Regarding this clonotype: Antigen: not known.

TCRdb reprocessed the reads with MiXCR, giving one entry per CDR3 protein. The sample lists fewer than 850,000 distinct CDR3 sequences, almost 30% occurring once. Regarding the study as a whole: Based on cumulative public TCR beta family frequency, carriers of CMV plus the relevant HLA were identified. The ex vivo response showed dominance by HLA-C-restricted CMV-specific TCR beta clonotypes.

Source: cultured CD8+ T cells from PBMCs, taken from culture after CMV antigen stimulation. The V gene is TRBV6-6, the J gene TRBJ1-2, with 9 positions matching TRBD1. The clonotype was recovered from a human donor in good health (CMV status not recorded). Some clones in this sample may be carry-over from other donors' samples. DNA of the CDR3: TGTGCCAGCAGTTACTCGGGACAGGGCTCATTCTATGGCTACACCTTC. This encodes CASSYSGQGSFYGYTF.